The rows below give T cell receptor beta chains drawn from one sample of a study of blood T cell repertoires in COVID-19. Here immunoSEQ multiplex PCR was the method, and the copy in TCRdb shows in-frame clones only, minus some. The repertoire has approximately 210,000 clones, roughly 80% of them found once; the top ten carry 10%. Sequencing was carried out using peripheral blood. All receptors come from a woman older than 75 with COVID-19, enrolled during active disease. CDR3s include the opening cysteine and the closing phenylalanine or tryptophan. Fields, in order: D gene, J gene, V gene, clone size, CDR3 DNA, CDR3 protein. A D gene is named only where the DNA matches it firmly. Rows give clone size only sometimes, using once, few, many, or a class for an expanded clone.

- | TRBJ1-3 | TRBV5-1 | - | TGCGCCAGCAGCTCCGTCGGTGGTACAGGGCTTAACTCTGGAAACACCATATATTTT | CASSSVGGTGLNSGNTIYF
- | TRBJ1-3 | TRBV30 | - | TGTGCCTGGAGTGGGCCGAAAATTGGAAACACCATATATTTT | CAWSGPKIGNTIYF
- | TRBJ1-5 | TRBV11-3 | - | TGTGCCAGCAGCCCCCAGACGGAGGGGTATCAGCCCCAGCATTTT | CASSPQTEGYQPQHF
- | TRBJ1-2 | TRBV5-5 | - | TGTGCCAGCAATCCCTCAGCGGGGACAAACTATGGCTACACCTTC | CASNPSAGTNYGYTF
TRBD1 | TRBJ1-2 | TRBV18 | few | TGTGCCAGCTCCGACCAGGGGGGTCGTGATAACTATGGCTACACCTTC | CASSDQGGRDNYGYTF
- | TRBJ2-1 | TRBV11-3 | - | TGTGCCAGCAGCTTAGAAGGAGGGAATAACAATGAGCAGTTCTTC | CASSLEGGNNNEQFF
TRBD1 | TRBJ2-7 | TRBV29-1 | - | TGCAGCGCTGGACAGGATCCCGAGCAGTACTTC | CSAGQDPEQYF
- | TRBJ1-5 | TRBV28 | few | TGTGCCAGCACCCAAGGGGGAAATAGCAATCAGCCCCAGCATTTT | CASTQGGNSNQPQHF
- | TRBJ1-5 | TRBV19 | - | TGTGCCAGTAGTACAGCGGGGGGGGGAGGACAGCCCCAGCATTTT | CASSTAGGGGQPQHF
- | TRBJ1-6 | TRBV7-3 | - | TGTGCCAGCAGCTTAAACCAGAATTCACCCCTCCACTTT | CASSLNQNSPLHF
TRBD1 | TRBJ1-1 | TRBV7-2 | - | TGTGCCAGCGGCCTTCGACAGGGCCCGGGGGCTGAAGCTTTCTTT | CASGLRQGPGAEAFF
TRBD1 | TRBJ2-7 | TRBV24-1 | - | TGTGCCACCAGTGCCTTGCCTGGACAGGCCTACGAGCAGTACTTC | CATSALPGQAYEQYF
TRBD1 | TRBJ1-1 | TRBV19 | - | TGTGCCGCCGCGGGGCAGGGGGCGAGGACTGAAGCTTTCTTT | CAAAGQGARTEAFF
TRBD2 | TRBJ2-3 | TRBV7-9 | - | TGTGCCAGCCGGGGGACTAGCGGGGGAAGCACAGATACGCAGTATTTT | CASRGTSGGSTDTQYF
- | TRBJ1-6 | TRBV6-6 | few | TGTGCCAGCAGTTATACCAGGGAAAATTCACCCCTCCACTTT | CASSYTRENSPLHF
TRBD2 | TRBJ2-3 | TRBV2 | - | TGTGCCAGCAGACCGACTAGCGGGGGCACAGATACGCAGTATTTT | CASRPTSGGTDTQYF
- | TRBJ1-3 | TRBV28 | - | TGTGCCAGCAGTTTAGGCAGGGGAACCTCTGGGAACACCATATATTTT | CASSLGRGTSGNTIYF
- | TRBJ2-6 | TRBV5-5 | - | TGTGCCAGCAGCTTGGAGGGGCGTGGGGCCAACGTCCTGACTTTC | CASSLEGRGANVLTF
TRBD1 | TRBJ1-2 | TRBV30 | - | TGTGCCTGGAGCCAGACAGGGGAGCAATCATACTTC | CAWSQTGEQSYF
- | TRBJ1-5 | TRBV7-2 | - | TGTGCCAGCAGTCCGTTTAGCAATCAGCCCCAGCATTTT | CASSPFSNQPQHF
TRBD1 | TRBJ1-1 | TRBV5-1 | - | TGCGCCAGCTCACCAAGGACAGGGGTATTGAACACTGAAGCTTTCTTT | CASSPRTGVLNTEAFF